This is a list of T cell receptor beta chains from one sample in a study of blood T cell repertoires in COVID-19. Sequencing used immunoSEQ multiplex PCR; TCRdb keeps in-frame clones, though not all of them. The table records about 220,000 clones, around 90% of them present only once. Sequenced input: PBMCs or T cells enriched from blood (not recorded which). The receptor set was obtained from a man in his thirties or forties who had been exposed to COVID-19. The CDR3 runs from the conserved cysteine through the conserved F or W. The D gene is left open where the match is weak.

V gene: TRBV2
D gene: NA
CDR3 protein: CASSGGGSKQYF

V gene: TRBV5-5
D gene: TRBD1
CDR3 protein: CASRTLLGQQAYEQYF

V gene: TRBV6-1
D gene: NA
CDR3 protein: CASSEWGGDYGYTF

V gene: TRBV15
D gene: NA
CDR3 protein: CATSSFNEQFF

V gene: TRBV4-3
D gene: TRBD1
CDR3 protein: CASSPIRDRGPNSGNTIYF

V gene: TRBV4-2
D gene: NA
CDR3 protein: CASSQEWGGSEDTQYF

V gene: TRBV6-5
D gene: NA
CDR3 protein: CASSYSITGAYEQYF

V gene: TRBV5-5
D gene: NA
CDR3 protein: CASSLFDSSNTEAFF

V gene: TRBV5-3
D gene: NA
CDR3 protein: CARSSPGRAHDGTEAFF

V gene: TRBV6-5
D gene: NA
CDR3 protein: CASSQALEGYYGYTF

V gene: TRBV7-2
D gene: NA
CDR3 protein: CASSWGSRGTDTQYF

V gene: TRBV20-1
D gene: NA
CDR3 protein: CSASKPNTEAFF

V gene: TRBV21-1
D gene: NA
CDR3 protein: CASSTMDRGIYEQYF

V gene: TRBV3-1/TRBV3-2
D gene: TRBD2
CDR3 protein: CASSQDGKGLAGQEQYF

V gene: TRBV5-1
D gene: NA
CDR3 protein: CASSLRVGRQNTEAFF

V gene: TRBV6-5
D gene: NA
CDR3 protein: CASSRYNEQFF

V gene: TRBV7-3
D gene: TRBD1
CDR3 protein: CASSSGQGFGYTF

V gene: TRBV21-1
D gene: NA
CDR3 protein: CASSNRRRQDNGYTF

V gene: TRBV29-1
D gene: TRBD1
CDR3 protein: CSVDTGTGRAYGYTF

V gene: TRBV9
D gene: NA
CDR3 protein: CASSAEGFINSPLHF

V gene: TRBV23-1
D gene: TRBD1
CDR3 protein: CASSQKSQGTDVYGYTF

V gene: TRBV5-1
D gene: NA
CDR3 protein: CASSPGGAVETQYF

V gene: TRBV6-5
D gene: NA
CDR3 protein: CASSKREVNEQFF

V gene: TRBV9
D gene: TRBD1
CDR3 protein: CASSVRGQALNEQFF

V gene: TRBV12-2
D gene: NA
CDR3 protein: CASRFPGNQPQHF

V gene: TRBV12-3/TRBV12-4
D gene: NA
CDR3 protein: CASSLVGQETQYF